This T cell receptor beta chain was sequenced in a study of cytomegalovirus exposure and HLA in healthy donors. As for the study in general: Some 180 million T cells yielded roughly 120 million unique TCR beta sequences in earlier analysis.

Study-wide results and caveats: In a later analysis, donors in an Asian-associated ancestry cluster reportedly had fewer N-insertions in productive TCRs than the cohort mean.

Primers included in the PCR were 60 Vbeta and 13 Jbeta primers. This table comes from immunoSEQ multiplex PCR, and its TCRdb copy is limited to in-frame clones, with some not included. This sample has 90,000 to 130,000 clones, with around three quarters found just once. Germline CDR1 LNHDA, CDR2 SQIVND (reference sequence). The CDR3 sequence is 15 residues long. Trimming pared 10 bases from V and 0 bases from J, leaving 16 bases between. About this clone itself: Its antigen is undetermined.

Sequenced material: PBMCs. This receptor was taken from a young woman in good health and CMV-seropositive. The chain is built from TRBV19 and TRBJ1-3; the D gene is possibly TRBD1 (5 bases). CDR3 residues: CATSTDLNSGNTIYF. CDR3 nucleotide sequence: TGTGCCACCTCGACAGATCTAAACTCTGGAAACACCATATATTTT.